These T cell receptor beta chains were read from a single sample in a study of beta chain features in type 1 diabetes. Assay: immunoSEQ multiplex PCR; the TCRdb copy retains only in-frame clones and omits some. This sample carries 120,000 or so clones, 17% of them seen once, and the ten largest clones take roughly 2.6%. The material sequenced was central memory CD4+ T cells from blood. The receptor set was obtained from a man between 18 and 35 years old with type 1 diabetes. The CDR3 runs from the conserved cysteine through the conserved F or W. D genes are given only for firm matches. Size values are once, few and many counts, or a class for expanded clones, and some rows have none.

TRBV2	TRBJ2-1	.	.	CASKAGSSYNEQFF	TGTGCCAGCAAGGCGGGGAGCTCCTACAATGAGCAGTTCTTC
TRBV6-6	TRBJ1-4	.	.	CASSQDNEKLFF	TGTGCCAGCAGTCAAGATAATGAAAAACTGTTTTTT
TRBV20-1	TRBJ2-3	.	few	CSVRETTTQYF	TGCAGTGTAAGGGAGACTACAACGCAGTATTTT
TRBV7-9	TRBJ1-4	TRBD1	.	CASSRGQSNEKLFF	TGTGCCAGCAGCCGGGGACAGTCTAATGAAAAACTGTTTTTT
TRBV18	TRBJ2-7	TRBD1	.	CASSPGQGAYEQYF	TGTGCCAGCTCACCGGGACAGGGAGCCTACGAGCAGTACTTC
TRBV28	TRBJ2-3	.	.	CASSLSAVGQYF	TGTGCCAGCAGTTTGTCTGCGGTTGGGCAGTATTTT
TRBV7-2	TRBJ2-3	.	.	CASSLAFGGFGSTDTQYF	TGTGCCAGCAGCTTAGCGTTTGGCGGCTTTGGGAGCACAGATACGCAGTATTTT
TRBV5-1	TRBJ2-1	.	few	CASSLAGVGEYNEQFF	TGCGCCAGCAGCTTGGCAGGGGTTGGGGAGTACAATGAGCAGTTCTTC
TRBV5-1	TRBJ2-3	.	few	CASSLDTSTDTQYF	TGCGCCAGCAGCTTGGACACTAGCACAGATACGCAGTATTTT
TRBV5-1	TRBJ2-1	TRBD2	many	CASSSVGLAGEQQFF	TGCGCCAGCAGCTCTGTGGGACTAGCGGGAGAGCAGCAGTTCTTC
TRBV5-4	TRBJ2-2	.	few	CASSTGTRYTGELFF	TGTGCCAGCAGCACCGGGACAAGGTACACCGGGGAGCTGTTTTTT
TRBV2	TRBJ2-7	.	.	CASSEGVGSYEQYF	TGTGCCAGCAGTGAAGGGGTCGGATCCTACGAGCAGTACTTC
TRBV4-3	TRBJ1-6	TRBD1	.	CANFDRGNSPLHF	TGCGCTAATTTCGACAGGGGGAATTCACCCCTCCACTTT
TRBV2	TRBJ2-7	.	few	CASSEIYEQYF	TGTGCCAGCAGTGAGATCTACGAGCAGTACTTC
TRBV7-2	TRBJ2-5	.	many	CASSLAGGWETQYF	TGTGCCAGCAGCTTAGCGGGGGGATGGGAGACCCAGTACTTC
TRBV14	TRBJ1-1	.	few	CASSQTTGTEAFF	TGTGCCAGCAGCCAAACGACCGGGACGGAAGCTTTCTTT
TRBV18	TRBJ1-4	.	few	CASSPRTATNEKLFF	TGTGCCAGCTCACCCCGGACAGCAACTAATGAAAAACTGTTTTTT
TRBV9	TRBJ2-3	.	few	CASSVRGSTDTQYF	TGTGCCAGCAGCGTCCGGGGGTCCACAGATACGCAGTATTTT
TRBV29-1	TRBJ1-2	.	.	CSVSGTAYGYTF	TGCAGCGTTTCCGGGACGGCCTATGGCTACACCTTC
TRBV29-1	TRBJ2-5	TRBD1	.	CSVGVTGYQETQYF	TGCAGCGTTGGAGTGACAGGGTACCAAGAGACCCAGTACTTC
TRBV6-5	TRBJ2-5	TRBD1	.	CASSPTGNQETQYF	TGTGCCAGCAGCCCGACAGGGAACCAAGAGACCCAGTACTTC
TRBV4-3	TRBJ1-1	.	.	CASSRGSDEITEAFF	TGCGCCAGCAGCCGTGGGTCCGATGAGATAACTGAAGCTTTCTTT
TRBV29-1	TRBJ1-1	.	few	CSVGQQNTEAFF	TGCAGCGTTGGACAGCAGAACACTGAAGCTTTCTTT
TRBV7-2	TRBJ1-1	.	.	CASSQRGLRTEAFF	TGTGCCAGCAGCCAGAGGGGATTAAGGACTGAAGCTTTCTTT
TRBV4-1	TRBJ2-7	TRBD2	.	CARRGTSGAPYEQYF	TGCGCCAGAAGAGGCACTAGCGGGGCCCCCTACGAGCAGTACTTC
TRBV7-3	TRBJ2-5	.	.	CASSLNGGNEETQYF	TGTGCCAGCAGCTTAAATGGGGGAAATGAAGAGACCCAGTACTTC
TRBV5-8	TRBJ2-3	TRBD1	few	CASSWGQLTDTQYF	TGTGCCAGCAGCTGGGGACAGCTCACAGATACGCAGTATTTT
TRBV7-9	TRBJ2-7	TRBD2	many	CATGGRNLYEQYF	TGTGCAACGGGAGGGCGGAATCTCTACGAGCAGTACTTC
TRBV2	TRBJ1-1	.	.	CASSVYENTEAFF	TGTGCCAGCAGTGTTTATGAGAACACTGAAGCTTTCTTT
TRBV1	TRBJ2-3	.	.	CTSSQGLAGGSTDTQYF	TGCACCAGCAGCCAGGGACTAGCGGGAGGGTCCACAGATACGCAGTATTTT
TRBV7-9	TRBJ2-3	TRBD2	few	CATFPPGLAGGQPRAQYF	TGTGCCACCTTTCCGCCGGGACTAGCGGGGGGCCAACCTCGGGCGCAGTATTTT
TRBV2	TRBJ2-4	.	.	CASSGDVRKNIQYF	TGTGCCAGCAGTGGGGATGTCCGGAAAAACATTCAGTACTTC
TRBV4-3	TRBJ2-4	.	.	CASSQDAGGVAKNIQYF	TGCGCCAGCAGCCAAGATGCCGGCGGGGTAGCCAAAAACATTCAGTACTTC
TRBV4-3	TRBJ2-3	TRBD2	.	CASSPEREGTDTQYF	TGCGCCAGCAGCCCGGAGCGGGAAGGCACAGATACGCAGTATTTT
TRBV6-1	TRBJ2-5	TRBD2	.	CASSYLAGGRETQYF	TGTGCCAGCAGCTATTTAGCGGGAGGGCGAGAGACCCAGTACTTC
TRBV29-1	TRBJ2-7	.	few	CSAADSAPYEQYF	TGCAGCGCCGCGGACAGTGCTCCCTACGAGCAGTACTTC
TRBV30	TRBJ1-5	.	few	CAWSAPPAGPQHF	TGTGCCTGGAGTGCTCCCCCCGCTGGGCCCCAGCATTTT
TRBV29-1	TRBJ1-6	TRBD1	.	CSVAEGQLGTPLHF	TGCAGCGTTGCTGAGGGACAGTTAGGTACACCCCTCCACTTT
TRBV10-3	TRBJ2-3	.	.	CAISEWGAATSTDTQYF	TGTGCCATCAGTGAGTGGGGAGCGGCGACTAGCACAGATACGCAGTATTTT
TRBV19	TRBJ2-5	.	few	CASSLQDGGEETQYF	TGTGCCAGTAGTCTACAGGATGGAGGGGAAGAGACCCAGTACTTC
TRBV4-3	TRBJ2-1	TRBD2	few	CASSQPSGGRNEQFF	TGCGCCAGCAGCCAACCTAGCGGGGGGCGCAATGAGCAGTTCTTC
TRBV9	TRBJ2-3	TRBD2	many	CASSAQPREADTQYF	TGTGCCAGCAGCGCCCAGCCCCGGGAGGCAGATACGCAGTATTTT
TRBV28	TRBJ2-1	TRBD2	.	CASTLGLAGNEQFF	TGTGCCAGCACCCTCGGGCTAGCGGGAAATGAGCAGTTCTTC
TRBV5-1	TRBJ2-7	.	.	CASSLDSVVFYEQYF	TGCGCCAGCAGCTTGGATAGTGTGGTCTTCTACGAGCAGTACTTC
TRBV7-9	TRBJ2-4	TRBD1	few	CASSLGQGGHIQYF	TGTGCCAGCAGCCTAGGACAGGGTGGGCACATTCAGTACTTC
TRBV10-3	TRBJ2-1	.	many	CAISERTVGDEQFF	TGTGCCATCAGTGAGCGGACAGTGGGGGATGAGCAGTTCTTC
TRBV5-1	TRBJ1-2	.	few	CASSFDSNYGYTF	TGCGCCAGCAGCTTTGACAGTAACTATGGCTACACCTTC
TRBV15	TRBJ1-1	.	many	CATSFNPGDTEAFF	TGTGCCACCAGCTTCAACCCAGGGGACACTGAAGCTTTCTTT
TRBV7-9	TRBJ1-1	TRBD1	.	CASRQTPGTEQAFF	TGTGCCAGCCGACAAACACCAGGGACAGAACAAGCTTTCTTT
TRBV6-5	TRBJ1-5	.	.	CASSRNRDQPQHF	TGTGCCAGCAGTAGAAACAGGGATCAGCCCCAGCATTTT
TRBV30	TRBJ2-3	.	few	CAWSLDLADTQYF	TGTGCCTGGAGCCTCGACTTGGCAGATACGCAGTATTTT
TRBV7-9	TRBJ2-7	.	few	CASSFGTGGRLRYEQYF	TGTGCCAGCAGCTTCGGTACGGGTGGGAGGCTACGCTACGAGCAGTACTTC
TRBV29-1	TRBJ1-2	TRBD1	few	CSSLPGQGMEGYTF	TGCAGCTCCCTCCCCGGACAGGGGATGGAAGGCTACACCTTC
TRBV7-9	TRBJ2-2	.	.	CASSLRDTGELFF	TGTGCCAGCAGCTTGCGGGACACCGGGGAGCTGTTTTTT
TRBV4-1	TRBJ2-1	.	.	CASSRDFSDSYNEQFF	TGCGCCAGCAGCCGGGACTTCTCAGACTCCTACAATGAGCAGTTCTTC
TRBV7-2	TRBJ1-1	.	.	CASSLNLPGVGEAFF	TGTGCCAGCAGCCTAAACCTTCCAGGGGTAGGTGAAGCTTTCTTT